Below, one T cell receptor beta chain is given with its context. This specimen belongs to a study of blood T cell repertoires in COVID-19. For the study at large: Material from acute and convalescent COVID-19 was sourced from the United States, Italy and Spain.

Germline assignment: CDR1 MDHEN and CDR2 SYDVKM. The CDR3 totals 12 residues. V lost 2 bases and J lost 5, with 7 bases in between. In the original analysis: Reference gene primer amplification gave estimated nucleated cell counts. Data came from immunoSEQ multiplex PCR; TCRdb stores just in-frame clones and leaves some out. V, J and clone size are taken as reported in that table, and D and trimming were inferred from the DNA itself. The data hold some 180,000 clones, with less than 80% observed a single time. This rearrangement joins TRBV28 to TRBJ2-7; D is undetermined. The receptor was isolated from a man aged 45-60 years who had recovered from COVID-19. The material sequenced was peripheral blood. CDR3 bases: TGTGCCAGCAGTTTAGCGGAACACGAGCAGTACTTC. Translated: CASSLAEHEQYF.